This is a list of T cell receptor beta chains from one sample in a study of T cell repertoires in cytomegalovirus infection. MiXCR, applied by TCRdb to the reads, yields one record per CDR3 protein. The table has approximately 910,000 distinct CDR3 sequences, less than 35% seen once. These receptors' antigens are unknown. The sequenced sample was cultured CD8+ T cells from PBMCs, obtained from culture after CMV antigen stimulation. The receptors were gathered from a human donor in good health (CMV status not recorded). Some clones in this sample may be carry-over from other donors' samples. The CDR3 runs from the conserved cysteine through the conserved F or W. A D gene is named only where the DNA matches it firmly. Only part of the rows carry a size: once, few, many, or a class if the clone is expanded.

>TRBV27|.|TRBD1|TRBJ1-1
TGTGCCAGCAGTTTCTCAGGGACAGGGTCAGCTTTCTTT
CASSFSGTGSAFF
>TRBV12-3/TRBV12-4|many|.|TRBJ1-2
TGTGCCAGCAGTCGAACAGGCCGAAACTATGGCTACACCTTC
CASSRTGRNYGYTF
>TRBV10-3|few|TRBD2|TRBJ2-1
TGTGCCATCAGTGATAGCGGGGTTTCCTACAATGAGCAGTTCTTC
CAISDSGVSYNEQFF
>TRBV27|.|.|TRBJ1-5
TGTGCCAGCAGCGCCCCAGGCTTTAATCAGCCCCAGCATTTT
CASSAPGFNQPQHF
>TRBV6-2/TRBV6-3|.|TRBD2|TRBJ2-5
TGTGCCAGCAGTTACTCCCGGACCGGGACTAGCGGGGGGCTGGGAGAGACCCAGTACTTC
CASSYSRTGTSGGLGETQYF
>TRBV19|.|.|TRBJ2-3
TGTGCCAGTAGTATAGAGGCTCCTAGCACAGATACGCAGTATTTT
CASSIEAPSTDTQYF
>TRBV4-3|few|.|TRBJ1-5
TGCGCCAGCAGCCAAGATGCAGGGACCAGCAATCAGCCCCAGCATTTT
CASSQDAGTSNQPQHF
>TRBV6-6|few|.|TRBJ1-1
TGTGCCAGCAGTGATTTGGGCGCTGAAGCTTTCTTT
CASSDLGAEAFF
>TRBV7-8|few|TRBD1|TRBJ2-7
TGTGCCAGCAGCTTAGACCTCGGGGACAGGGGGCGTTATTCCTACGAGCAGTACTTC
CASSLDLGDRGRYSYEQYF
>TRBV6-2/TRBV6-3|few|.|TRBJ1-4
TGTGCCAGCAGTTACGGTTTGGGTGCAACTAATGAAAAACTGTTTTTT
CASSYGLGATNEKLFF
>TRBV7-8|many|.|TRBJ2-7
TGTGCCAGCAGCATCCGCGTCTACGAGCAGTACTTC
CASSIRVYEQYF
>TRBV2|.|.|TRBJ2-5
TGTGCCAGCAGTGATCCGGGGTCAGAAGAGACCCAGTACTTC
CASSDPGSEETQYF
>TRBV10-2|.|.|TRBJ1-1
TGCGCCAGCAGTGAGTTGGTCTCCGAGAACACTGAAGCTTTCTTT
CASSELVSENTEAFF
>TRBV20-1|.|.|TRBJ1-5
TGCAGTGCTAGAGATCTTGTGGGGGGCAGGGCAGATCAGCCCCAGCATTTT
CSARDLVGGRADQPQHF
>TRBV6-5|many|TRBD1|TRBJ2-2
TGTGCCAGCAGTTACTTATCGTGGACAGGGAGTGGCACCGGGGAGCTGTTTTTT
CASSYLSWTGSGTGELFF
>TRBV7-6|.|TRBD2|TRBJ2-1
TGTGCCAGCAGCTCTGGTCTAGCGGGCCTCAGCTCCTACAATGAGCAGTTCTTC
CASSSGLAGLSSYNEQFF
>TRBV19|few|.|TRBJ1-1
TGTGCCAGTAGACACGGACGGGCGAACACTGAAGCTTTCTTT
CASRHGRANTEAFF
>TRBV4-2|.|.|TRBJ1-1
TGTGCCAGCAGCCAAGAAGGCCCCCGCGGGAGAGGGAACACTGAAGCTTTCTTT
CASSQEGPRGRGNTEAFF
>TRBV6-5|.|.|TRBJ2-1
TGTGCCAGCAGTTATGGCAGCCTCAAGCCCTCCTACAATGAGCAGTTCTTC
CASSYGSLKPSYNEQFF
>TRBV5-5|once|.|TRBJ2-3
TGTGCCAGCAGCTTCGTGGAGGGGCGCACAGATACGCAGTATTTT
CASSFVEGRTDTQYF
>TRBV24-1|.|.|TRBJ2-3
TGTGCCACCAGGAGAGCGGGTGGGGATACGCAGTATTTT
CATRRAGGDTQYF
>TRBV4-1|.|TRBD1|TRBJ2-3
TGCGCCAGCAGCCAGGCGACAGGGAATACAGATACGCAGTATTTT
CASSQATGNTDTQYF
>TRBV5-5|.|.|TRBJ1-6
TGTGCCAGCAGCTTGGCCGTAGGAGATAATTCACCCCTCCACTTT
CASSLAVGDNSPLHF
>TRBV27|.|TRBD1|TRBJ2-7
TGTGCCAGCAGTTTTCTGGAGGCAGGGGGTGATGAGAAAAGAAAATACGAGCAGTACTTC
CASSFLEAGGDEKRKYEQYF
>TRBV6-1|few|.|TRBJ1-5
TGTGCCAGCAGTGATACTCAGCCCCAGCATTTT
CASSDTQPQHF
>TRBV27|few|.|TRBJ1-1
TGTGCCAGCAGTTTGACGTTAAATATGAACACTGAAGCTTTCTTT
CASSLTLNMNTEAFF
>TRBV28|many|TRBD1|TRBJ1-2
TGTGCCAGCAGTACCCCCCGACAGGGTGGCGGCTATGGCTACACCTTC
CASSTPRQGGGYGYTF
>TRBV7-2|many|.|TRBJ1-1
TGTGCCAGCAGGCAACAAGGGACCACGAACACTGAAGCTTTCTTT
CASRQQGTTNTEAFF